The source of this TCR beta chain is a study of blood T cell repertoires in COVID-19. Data came from immunoSEQ multiplex PCR; TCRdb stores just in-frame clones and leaves some out. Altogether some 340,000 clones are present, around four fifths being singletons, with the ten largest covering 3%. The CDR3 runs 18 residues. Germline V gene data show CDR1 as KGHDR and CDR2 as SFDVKD. Between the trimmed V and J ends, which lost 5 bases and 5 bases, there was a span of 25 bases. What was sequenced was peripheral blood. V is TRBV24-1 and J is TRBJ2-3; a possible D gene is TRBD2 (7 bases). This TCR was recovered from a man aged 25-45 years with active or convalescent COVID-19. CDR3 sequence (DNA): TGTGCCACCAGTGGCCAGAGGGGGGGAGAGCGGGGAGGAGATACGCAGTATTTT. Protein sequence: CATSGQRGGERGGDTQYF.